These 27 T cell receptor beta chains were sequenced from one sample in a study of T cells in Graves' hyperthyroidism and ophthalmopathy. RNA transcripts gave rise to amplified TCR beta CDR3 regions. HTBI primers drove first-round RT-PCR of the TCR CDR3. A single record per CDR3 protein comes from TCRdb applying MiXCR to the multiplex PCR reads. The sample has 600,000 to 800,000 distinct CDR3 sequences; about 35% are singletons. The specimen sequenced was blood. Receptors were obtained from a woman in her forties with Graves' hyperthyroidism.

This clonotype came up a few times. This chain joins TRBV29-1 and TRBJ2-5, with a weak D call TRBD2 (6 bases). The CDR3 covers 16 residues. V was shortened by 4 bases and J by 4 bases, with 22 bases between the two germline ends. Germline CDR1 and CDR2: SQVTM and ANQGSEA. The CDR3: CSVGLWGTSGLETQYF. As DNA, the CDR3 is TGCAGCGTTGGTCTCTGGGGGACTTCGGGGTTAGAGACCCAGTACTTC.

The chain couples TRBV7-9 to TRBJ2-7, with D unresolved. From germline, CDR1 is SEHNR and CDR2 FQNEAQ (reference sequence). The CDR3 spans 15 residues. Between the trimmed V and J ends, which lost 5 bases and 7 bases, there was a span of 21 bases. This CDR3 reads CASSQDLGNYNEQYF. The CDR3 region has the DNA TGTGCCAGCAGCCAAGATCTGGGCAACTACAATGAGCAGTACTTC.

This clonotype was observed a single time. The rearrangement uses TRBV10-1 and TRBJ2-1; D is undetermined. In germline, CDR1 is WNHNN, CDR2 SYGVQD (reference sequence). V gave up 2 bases and J gave up 4 bases, with 9 bases separating them. This CDR3 contains 14 residues. This chain's CDR3 is CASSEAPRYNEQFF. The CDR3 DNA reads TGCGCCAGCAGTGAGGCCCCCCGATACAATGAGCAGTTCTTC.

The chain has TRBV6-1 and TRBJ1-6; no firm D call. CDR1 and CDR2 from the germline V gene are MNHNS and SASEGT. V was clipped by 6 bases and J by 0 bases, with 9 bases between them. The CDR3 sequence is 15 residues long. In DNA, the CDR3 is TGTGCCAGCAGCGACCACAGCTCCTATAATTCACCCCTCCACTTT. This sequence encodes CASSDHSSYNSPLHF.

The table lists this clonotype with many counts. The rearrangement uses TRBV20-1 and TRBJ1-2; unclear D gene. The CDR3 consists of 13 residues. Trimming removed 3 bases from V and 5 bases from J, with 13 bases in between. CDR1 and CDR2 from the germline V gene are DFQATT and SNEGSKA (reference sequence). Here the CDR3 DNA reads TGCAGTGCTAGGGATACCTGGGGATATGGCTACACCTTC. Its translation is CSARDTWGYGYTF.

The CDR3 sequence is CASQGQWGTSSGANVLTF. The CDR3 region has the DNA TGTGCCAGTCAAGGGCAGTGGGGCACCAGCTCTGGGGCCAACGTCCTGACTTTC. V usage is TRBV6-1 and J usage is TRBJ2-6, with a weak D call TRBD1 (5 bases). The germline V and J ends were trimmed by 9 bases and 0 bases, with 21 bases remaining between them. The germline gives CDR1 MNHNS, CDR2 SASEGT. CDR3 length: 18 residues.

In its sample, this clonotype was seen many times. The chain links TRBV7-8 to TRBJ1-2; possible D gene TRBD1, 6 bases. The CDR3 spans 15 residues. Germline V lookup: CDR1 SGHVS, CDR2 FQNEAQ. The V gene lost 4 bases and the J gene lost 3 bases, with 15 bases spanning the gap. CDR3 residues: CASSSGRGVDYGYTF. In DNA, the CDR3 is TGTGCCAGCAGCTCCGGAAGGGGGGTTGACTATGGCTACACCTTC.

This clonotype occurred once. This may come from a read error, since a much larger clone is one base off. V and J are TRBV9 and TRBJ1-1; D is uncertain. Germline loops: CDR1 SGDLS, CDR2 YYNGEE. The CDR3 is 14 amino acids. For the CDR3, the DNA is TGTGCCAGCAGCGTAGGAGAGAGGAACACTGAAGCTTCCTTT. This translates into CASSVGERNTEASF.

Of note for this clonotype: An end of the junction differs from the germline gene, which may be a read error. The chain recombines TRBV5-4 with TRBJ2-2; a weak D match, TRBD1 (6 bases). CDR1 is SGHNT, CDR2 YYREEE, per germline (reference sequence). This CDR3 region has 15 residues. CDR3 coding DNA: TGTGCCAGCAGCTTGCCACAGGGCGACACCAGGGAGCTGTTTTTT. This codes for CASSLPQGDTRELFF. The full variable domain, its missing parts supplied by reference TRBV5-4 and TRBJ2-2, is ETGVTQSPTHLIKTRGQQVTLRCSSQSGHNTVSWYQQALGQGPQFIFQYYREEENGRGNFPPRFSGLQFPNYSSELNVNALELDDSALYLCASSLPQGDTRELFFGEGSRLTVL.

Worth noting for this clonotype: A read error may produce the germline difference seen at one junction end. The rearrangement uses TRBV10-2 and TRBJ1-1; 7 positions match TRBD1. Germline CDR1 WSHSY, CDR2 SAAADI. The CDR3 is made up of 16 amino acids. CDR3 bases: TGTGCCAGCAGCCGCGGGGAGGGGGCCATGAACACTGAAGCTTTCTTT. Its translation is CASSRGEGAMNTEAFF.

This clonotype has a count of ten or more. The gene calls are TRBV2 and TRBJ2-7; 8 bases are shared with TRBD1. This CDR3 is built from 14 residues. Germline CDR1 SNHLY, CDR2 FYNNEI. Germline trimming cut 4 bases from V and 6 bases from J; bases unmatched to any gene: 8. CDR3 protein: CASSGRTGSVEQYF. The DNA of the CDR3 is TGTGCCAGCAGTGGAAGGACAGGGTCGGTCGAGCAGTACTTC.

This chain connects TRBV12-3 or TRBV12-4 to TRBJ2-6, with D possibly being TRBD1 or TRBD2 (6 bases each). This CDR3 is 16 amino acids long. Trimming shortened V by 3 bases and J by 1 base, and 10 bases separated the two germline ends. The CDR3 DNA reads as TGTGCCAGCAGTTTTCCGGGGGCTTCTGGGGCCAACGTCCTGACTTTC. Protein: CASSFPGASGANVLTF.

This clonotype was seen only a few times. J is TRBJ1-2 and V is TRBV11-2; TRBD1 matches 8 bases. V shed 2 bases, J shed 3 bases, and the junction held 5 bases outside the gene matches. The CDR3 totals 15 residues. Per the germline V gene, CDR1 is SGHAT and CDR2 is FQNNGV. CDR3 in DNA: TGTGCCAGCAGCTTATCACAGGGGGGCGACTATGGCTACACCTTC. Its translation: CASSLSQGGDYGYTF. Full variable domain (remainder filled in from reference TRBV11-2 and TRBJ1-2): EAGVAQSPRYKIIEKRQSVAFWCNPISGHATLYWYQQILGQGPKLLIQFQNNGVVDDSQLPKDRFSAERLKGVDSTLKIQPAKLEDSAVYLCASSLSQGGDYGYTFGSGTRLTVV.

For this clonotype: An end of the junction differs from the germline gene, which may be a read error. The chain's CDR3 is CASSLGQGGYYEQHF. CDR3 coding DNA: TGTGCCAGCAGCCTTGGACAGGGGGGTTACTACGAGCAGCACTTC. This chain uses TRBV7-9 with TRBJ2-7; 10 bases map to TRBD1. This CDR3 has 15 amino acids. CDR1 SEHNR and CDR2 FQNEAQ come from the germline V gene (reference sequence).

The V call is TRBV7-8, the J call TRBJ2-5; TRBD2 agrees at 9 bases. The J call is uncertain, as TRBJ2-1 better fits the DNA end. The CDR3 is 15 amino acids. Germline V gene sequence: CDR1 SGHVS, CDR2 FQNEAQ. The CDR3 is CASSLGLAEANEQFF. CDR3 in DNA: TGTGCCAGCAGCTTAGGACTAGCGGAGGCGAATGAGCAGTTCTTC.

In its sample, this clonotype was seen a few times. The rearrangement uses TRBV5-1 and TRBJ2-7, with D unresolved. The CDR3 length is 14 residues. V dropped 2 bases and J dropped 2 bases, with 11 bases sitting between them. Germline V CDR1 and CDR2: SGHRS, YFSETQ. The DNA of the CDR3 is TGCGCCAGCAGCTTCTGGGGTTTGGCCTACGAGCAGTACTTC. Its protein product is CASSFWGLAYEQYF.

This clonotype was picked up a small number of times. The rearrangement links TRBV19 to TRBJ1-2; 7 bases line up with TRBD1. The J segment lost 3 bases and the V segment lost 3 bases, leaving 13 bases of the junction unmatched. CDR1 LNHDA and CDR2 SQIVND come from the germline V gene (reference sequence). The CDR3 covers 17 residues. CDR3 loop: CASSILGGRGQDYGYTF. DNA for the CDR3: TGTGCCAGTAGTATTTTAGGGGGGAGGGGGCAGGACTATGGCTACACCTTC.

This clonotype was recorded only once. This rearrangement joins TRBV24-1 to TRBJ2-7; 9 nucleotides match TRBD1. CDR1 KGHDR and CDR2 SFDVKD come from the germline V gene. The CDR3 sequence is 12 residues long. V lost 11 bases, J lost 6 bases, and 7 bases stayed unmatched. CDR3 sequence (DNA): TGTGCCAGCTGTCGGGACAGGGTCGAGCAGTACTTC. The encoded protein is CASCRDRVEQYF.

The rearrangement links TRBV2 to TRBJ2-7; 9 positions match TRBD1. The J call is in doubt because the DNA end fits TRBJ2-1 better. Germline CDR1 is SNHLY and CDR2 is FYNNEI. The length of the CDR3 is 14 residues. The DNA for the CDR3 is TGTGCCAGCAGTGGGGGACAGGGCTACAATGAGCAGTTCTTC. This sequence encodes CASSGGQGYNEQFF.

The rearrangement joins TRBV20-1 to TRBJ2-2, with 11 bases matching TRBD2. Germline assignment: CDR1 DFQATT and CDR2 SNEGSKA (reference sequence). The CDR3 extends over 14 amino acids. This chain's CDR3 is CSGLAGRNTGELFF. The CDR3 nucleotides read TGCAGCGGACTAGCGGGTCGGAACACCGGGGAGCTGTTTTTT.

This clonotype was seen more than once but under ten times. V gene TRBV7-3 combines with J gene TRBJ2-3, with D uncertain. Trimming removed 0 bases from V and 2 bases from J, with 6 bases in between. Germline V gene sequence: CDR1 SGHTA, CDR2 FQGTGA. The CDR3 extends over 14 amino acids. The CDR3 reads CASSLTYNTDTQYF. The CDR3 DNA reads as TGTGCCAGCAGCTTAACTTATAACACAGATACGCAGTATTTT.

The chain combines TRBV7-2 with TRBJ1-5; 8 bases agree with TRBD1. The germline gives CDR1 SGHTA, CDR2 FQGNSA. This CDR3 spans 15 amino acids. The V and J ends lost 5 bases and 2 bases, in that order; junction bases with no gene match: 5. DNA of the CDR3: TGTGCCAGCAGCGGGGGGACAGGCCGCAATCAGCCCCAGCATTTT. This translates into CASSGGTGRNQPQHF.

The chain couples TRBV29-1 to TRBJ1-4; D unresolved. Germline-derived CDR1 and CDR2 are SQVTM and ANQGSEA. V lost 5 bases, J lost 2 bases, and 12 bases lay in between. The length of the CDR3 is 14 residues. The CDR3 DNA reads TGCAGCGTTCTTGGGCCCGGGACTAATGAAAAACTGTTTTTT. Translated, it gives CSVLGPGTNEKLFF.

In regard to this clonotype: The junction departs from germline at one end; a sequencing error may be responsible. The V gene is TRBV5-1, the J gene TRBJ1-1, with 7 bases lining up with TRBD1. CDR1 is SGHRS and CDR2 is YFSETQ in the germline V gene. This CDR3 is built from 14 residues. This CDR3 reads CASSWRGLNTEAFF. The CDR3 DNA reads as TGTGCCAGCAGCTGGAGGGGGCTGAACACTGAAGCTTTCTTT.

The rearrangement links TRBV10-3 to TRBJ2-2, with TRBD1 matching over 10 bases. This CDR3 comprises 18 residues. Germline assignment: CDR1 ENHRY and CDR2 SYGVKD. After removal of 2 bases from V and 8 bases from J, the junction contained 14 bases not matched to a gene. Here the CDR3 DNA reads TGTGCCATCAGTGAGAAAGTGGACAGGGGGGACCGGACGGGGGAGCTGTTTTTT. Translating gives CAISEKVDRGDRTGELFF.

This clonotype was detected many times. This sequence joins TRBV10-2 and TRBJ1-2; D may be TRBD1 (5 bases). V was trimmed by 6 bases and J by 4 bases, leaving 15 bases between them. Germline values: CDR1 WSHSY, CDR2 SAAADI. This CDR3 comprises 14 residues. The CDR3, as DNA: TGCGCCAGCAGGAGTGGGGGATCGAGCTATGGCTACACCTTC. It specifies CASRSGGSSYGYTF.

This clonotype was seen only a few times. The V and J genes are TRBV4-3 and TRBJ1-4, with 7 bases matching TRBD1. J gave up 7 bases and V 3 bases, and 8 bases lay outside the gene matches. Germline V gene sequence: CDR1 LGHNA, CDR2 YSLEER. This CDR3 is 15 amino acids long. The CDR3 loop reads CASSQEGAGGEKLFF. The CDR3 DNA reads as TGCGCCAGCAGCCAGGAGGGGGCAGGAGGTGAAAAACTGTTTTTT.